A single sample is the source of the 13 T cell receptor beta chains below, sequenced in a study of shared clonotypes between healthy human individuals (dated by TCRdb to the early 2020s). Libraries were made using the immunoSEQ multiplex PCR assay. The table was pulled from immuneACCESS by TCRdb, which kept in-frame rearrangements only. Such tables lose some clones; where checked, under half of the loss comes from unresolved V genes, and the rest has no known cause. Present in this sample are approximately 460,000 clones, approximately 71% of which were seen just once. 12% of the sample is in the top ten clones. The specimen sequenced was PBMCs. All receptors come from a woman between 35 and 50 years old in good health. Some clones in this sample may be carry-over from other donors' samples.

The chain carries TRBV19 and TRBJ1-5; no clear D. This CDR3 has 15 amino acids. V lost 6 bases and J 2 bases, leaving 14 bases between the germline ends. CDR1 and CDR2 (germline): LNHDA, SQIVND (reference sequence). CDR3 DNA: TGTGCCAGTAGGGAAGGTCCCTTAGGCAATCAGCCCCAGCATTTT. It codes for CASREGPLGNQPQHF.

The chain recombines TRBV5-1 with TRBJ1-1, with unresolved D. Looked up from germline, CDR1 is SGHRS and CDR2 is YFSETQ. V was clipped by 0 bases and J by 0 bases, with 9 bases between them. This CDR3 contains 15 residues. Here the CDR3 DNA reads TGCGCCAGCAGCTTGGCGGGGTGGGTGAACACTGAAGCTTTCTTT. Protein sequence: CASSLAGWVNTEAFF.

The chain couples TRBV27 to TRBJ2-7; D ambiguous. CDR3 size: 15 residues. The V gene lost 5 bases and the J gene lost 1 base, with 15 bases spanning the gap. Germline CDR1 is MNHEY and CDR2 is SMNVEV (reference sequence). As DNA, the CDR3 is TGTGCCAGCAGTAGACCATCCGAAGGATCCTACGAGCAGTACTTC. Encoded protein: CASSRPSEGSYEQYF.

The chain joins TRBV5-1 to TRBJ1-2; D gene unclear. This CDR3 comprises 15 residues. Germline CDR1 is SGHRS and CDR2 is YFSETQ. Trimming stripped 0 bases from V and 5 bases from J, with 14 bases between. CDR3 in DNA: TGCGCCAGCAGCTTGGATTTGGATAGGGTGTATGGCTACACCTTC. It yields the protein CASSLDLDRVYGYTF.

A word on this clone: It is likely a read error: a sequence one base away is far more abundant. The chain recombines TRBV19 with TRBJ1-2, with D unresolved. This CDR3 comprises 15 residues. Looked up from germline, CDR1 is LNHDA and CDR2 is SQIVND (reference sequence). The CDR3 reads CASGIEPRLGYGYTF. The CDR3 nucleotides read TGTGCCAGTGGTATAGAGCCCAGGCTAGGGTATGGCTACACCTTC.

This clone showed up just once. CDR3 DNA: TGCAGCGTTGTGGAGAATGGGGGAAAACTGTTTTTT. Translated: CSVVENGGKLFF. V gene TRBV29-1 combines with J gene TRBJ1-4, with a tentative D call TRBD1 (5 bases). V gave up 4 bases and J gave up 10 bases, with 13 bases separating them. Looked up from germline, CDR1 is SQVTM and CDR2 is ANQGSEA. This CDR3 has 12 amino acids.

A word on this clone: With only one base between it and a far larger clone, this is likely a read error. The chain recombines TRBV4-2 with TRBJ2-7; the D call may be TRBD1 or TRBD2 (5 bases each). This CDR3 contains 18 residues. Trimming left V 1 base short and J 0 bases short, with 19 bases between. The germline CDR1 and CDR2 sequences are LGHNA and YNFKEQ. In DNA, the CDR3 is TGTGCCAGCAGCCAAGGTCCCCCCGGGACCTCGACCTCCTACGAGCAGTACTTC. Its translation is CASSQGPPGTSTSYEQYF.

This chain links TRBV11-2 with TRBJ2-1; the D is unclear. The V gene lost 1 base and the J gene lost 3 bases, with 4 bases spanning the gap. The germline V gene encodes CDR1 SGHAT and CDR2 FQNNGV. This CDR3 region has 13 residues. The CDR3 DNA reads TGTGCCAGCAGCTTAGGGGACTACAATGAGCAGTTCTTC. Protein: CASSLGDYNEQFF.

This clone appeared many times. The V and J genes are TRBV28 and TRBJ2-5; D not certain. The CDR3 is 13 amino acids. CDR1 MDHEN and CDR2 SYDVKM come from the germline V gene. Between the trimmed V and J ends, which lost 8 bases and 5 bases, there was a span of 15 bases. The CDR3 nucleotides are TGTGCCAGCCGCATGGGCGGAACCGAGACCCAGTACTTC. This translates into CASRMGGTETQYF.

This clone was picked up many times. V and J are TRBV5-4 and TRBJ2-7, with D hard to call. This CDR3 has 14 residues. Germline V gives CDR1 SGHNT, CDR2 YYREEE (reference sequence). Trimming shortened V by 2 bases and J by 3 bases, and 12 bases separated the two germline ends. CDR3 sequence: CASSFVGMVYEQYF. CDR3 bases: TGTGCCAGCAGCTTTGTCGGTATGGTCTACGAGCAGTACTTC.

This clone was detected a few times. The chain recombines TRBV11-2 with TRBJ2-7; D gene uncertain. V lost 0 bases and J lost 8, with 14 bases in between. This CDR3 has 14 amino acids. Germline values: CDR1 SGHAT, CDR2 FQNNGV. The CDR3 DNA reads TGTGCCAGCAGCTTAGATAGGCAGGTATTACAGCAGTACTTC. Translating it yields CASSLDRQVLQQYF.

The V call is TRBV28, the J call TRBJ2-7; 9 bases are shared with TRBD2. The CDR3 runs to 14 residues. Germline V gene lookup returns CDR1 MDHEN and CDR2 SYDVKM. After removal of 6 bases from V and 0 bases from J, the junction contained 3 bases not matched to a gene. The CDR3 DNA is TGTGCCAGCAGGACGACTAGCGGCTCCTACGAGCAGTACTTC. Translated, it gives CASRTTSGSYEQYF.

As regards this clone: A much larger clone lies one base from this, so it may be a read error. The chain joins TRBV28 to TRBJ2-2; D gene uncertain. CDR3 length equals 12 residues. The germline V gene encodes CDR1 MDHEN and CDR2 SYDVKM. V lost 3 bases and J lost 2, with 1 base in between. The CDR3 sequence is CASSFNTGELFF. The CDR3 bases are TGTGCCAGCAGTTTTAACACCGGGGAGCTGTTTTTT. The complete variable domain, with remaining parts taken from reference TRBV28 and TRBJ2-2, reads DVKVTQSSRYLVKRTGEKVFLECVQDMDHENMFWYRQDPGLGLRLIYFSYDVKMKEKGDIPEGYSVSREKKERFSLILESASTNQTSMYLCASSFNTGELFFGEGSRLTVL.